The 10 T cell receptor beta chains below come from one sample, sequenced in a study of blood T cell repertoires in COVID-19. Sequenced by immunoSEQ multiplex PCR; TCRdb stores in-frame clones only, minus some. The sample lists 95,000 to 100,000 clones; approximately 86% were seen once. The sample taken for sequencing was peripheral blood. These receptors all stem from a man older than 75 with acute or convalescent COVID-19.

The rearrangement links TRBV11-2 to TRBJ2-3; D may be TRBD2 (7 bases). This CDR3 has 14 residues. Germline lookup yields CDR1 SGHAT and CDR2 FQNNGV. With 5 bases removed from V and 4 bases from J, the gap between germline ends came to 13 bases. CDR3 sequence (DNA): TGTGCCAGCAGCATAGGGGGAGGGTCAGATACGCAGTATTTT. This codes for CASSIGGGSDTQYF.

The genes are TRBV5-8 and TRBJ2-1, with 7 bases matching TRBD2. J lost 0 bases, V lost 5 bases, and 2 bases had no gene match. Germline CDR1 SGHTS, CDR2 YDEGEE. The CDR3 has 14 residues. The CDR3 nucleotides read TGTGCCAGCAGTCGCGGGAGCTCCTACAATGAGCAGTTCTTC. It translates to CASSRGSSYNEQFF.

This sequence joins TRBV28 and TRBJ2-7, with 7 bases lining up with TRBD1. J gave up 4 bases and V 2 bases, and 8 bases lay outside the gene matches. The V gene's germline CDR1 is MDHEN and CDR2 SYDVKM. The CDR3 is made up of 15 amino acids. The CDR3 reads CASSLRVTGKYEQYF. The CDR3 DNA sequence: TGTGCCAGCAGTTTACGAGTGACAGGGAAATACGAGCAGTACTTC.

This chain uses TRBV5-4 with TRBJ1-2, with TRBD1 identical over 12 bases. The CDR3 contains 17 residues. The germline V gene has CDR1 SGHNT and CDR2 YYREEE (reference sequence). The V gene end was trimmed by 4 bases and the J gene end by 5 bases; junction bases not matched to a gene: 12. The chain's CDR3 is CASSRGEGTGGRYGYTF. CDR3 sequence (DNA): TGTGCCAGCAGCAGGGGAGAGGGGACAGGGGGCCGGTATGGCTACACCTTC. The complete variable domain, with remaining parts taken from reference TRBV5-4 and TRBJ1-2, reads ETGVTQSPTHLIKTRGQQVTLRCSSQSGHNTVSWYQQALGQGPQFIFQYYREEENGRGNFPPRFSGLQFPNYSSELNVNALELDDSALYLCASSRGEGTGGRYGYTFGSGTRLTVV.

This sequence joins TRBV3-1 (or the pseudogene TRBV3-2) and TRBJ2-2, with 9 positions matching TRBD1. Germline lookup yields CDR1 LGHDT and CDR2 YNNKEL (reference sequence). Unmatched junction bases numbered 9, after V lost 3 bases and J lost 4 bases. This CDR3 has 17 amino acids. CDR3 region: CASSQIRDRDSTGELFF. DNA for the CDR3: TGTGCCAGCAGCCAGATAAGGGACAGGGATAGCACCGGGGAGCTGTTTTTT.

V usage is TRBV6-1 and J usage is TRBJ1-2; unclear D gene. CDR1 and CDR2 from the germline V gene are MNHNS and SASEGT. The ends were cut back, 3 bases at V and 0 bases at J, with 8 bases in the middle. The CDR3 spans 14 residues. CDR3 sequence reads: CASSEGVTNYGYTF. CDR3 in DNA: TGTGCCAGCAGTGAGGGAGTTACTAACTATGGCTACACCTTC.

This chain uses TRBV5-1 with TRBJ2-7; D is perhaps TRBD2 (7 bases). CDR1 is SGHRS, CDR2 YFSETQ, per germline. The CDR3 totals 17 residues. Trimming took off 0 bases at V and 1 base at J, with 17 bases between the two ends. Here the CDR3 reads CASSLAVSGTPSYEQYF. The CDR3, as DNA: TGCGCCAGCAGCTTGGCCGTAAGCGGGACACCTTCCTACGAGCAGTACTTC.

The chain employs TRBV2 and TRBJ2-7; weak D call: TRBD2 (6 bases). Trimming removed 2 bases from V and 6 bases from J, with 17 bases in between. The CDR3 loop spans 15 amino acids. Germline lookup yields CDR1 SNHLY and CDR2 FYNNEI. CDR3 in amino acids: CASSEMAGTLGEQYF. In DNA form, the CDR3 reads TGTGCCAGCAGTGAAATGGCGGGGACTCTGGGCGAGCAGTACTTC.

The rearrangement uses TRBV3-1 (or the pseudogene TRBV3-2) and TRBJ1-2; D is possibly TRBD1 (5 bases). Trimming pared 8 bases from V and 4 bases from J, leaving 17 bases between. Germline CDR1 LGHDT, CDR2 YNNKEL (reference sequence). This CDR3 spans 14 amino acids. CDR3 DNA: TGTGCCAGCCAGGGAGGAGCTTGGGGCTATGGCTACACCTTC. Amino acid sequence: CASQGGAWGYGYTF.

The chain carries TRBV15 and TRBJ2-3; no reliable D call. The CDR3 runs 15 residues. Germline lookup yields CDR1 LNHNV and CDR2 YYDKDF (reference sequence). Trimming pared 3 bases from V and 0 bases from J, leaving 10 bases between. The CDR3 protein is CATSRAGISTDTQYF. Written as DNA, the CDR3 is TGTGCCACCAGCAGGGCAGGCATTAGCACAGATACGCAGTATTTT.